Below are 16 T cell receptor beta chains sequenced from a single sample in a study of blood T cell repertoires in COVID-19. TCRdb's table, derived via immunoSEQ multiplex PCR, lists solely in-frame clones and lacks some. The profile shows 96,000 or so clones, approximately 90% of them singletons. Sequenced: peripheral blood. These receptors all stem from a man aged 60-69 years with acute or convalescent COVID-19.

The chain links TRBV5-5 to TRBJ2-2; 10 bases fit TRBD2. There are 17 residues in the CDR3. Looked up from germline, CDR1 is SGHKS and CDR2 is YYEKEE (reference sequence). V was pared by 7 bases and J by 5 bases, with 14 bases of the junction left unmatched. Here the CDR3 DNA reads TGTGCCAGCGGGGTTCTAGCGGGAGCGATAGGGACCGGGGAGCTGTTTTTT. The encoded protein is CASGVLAGAIGTGELFF.

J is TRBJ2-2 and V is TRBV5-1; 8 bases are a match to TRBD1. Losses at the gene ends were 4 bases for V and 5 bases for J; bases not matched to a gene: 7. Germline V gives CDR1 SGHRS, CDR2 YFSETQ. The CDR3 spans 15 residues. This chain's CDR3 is CASSHSDRETGELFF. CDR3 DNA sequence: TGCGCCAGCAGCCACTCGGACAGGGAAACCGGGGAGCTGTTTTTT.

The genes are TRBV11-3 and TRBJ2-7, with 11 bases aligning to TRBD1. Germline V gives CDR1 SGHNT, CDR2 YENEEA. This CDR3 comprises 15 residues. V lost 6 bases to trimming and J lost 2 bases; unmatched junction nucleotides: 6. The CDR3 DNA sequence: TGTGCCAGCAGACCTGGGACAGGGGGAACCTACGAGCAGTACTTC. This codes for CASRPGTGGTYEQYF.

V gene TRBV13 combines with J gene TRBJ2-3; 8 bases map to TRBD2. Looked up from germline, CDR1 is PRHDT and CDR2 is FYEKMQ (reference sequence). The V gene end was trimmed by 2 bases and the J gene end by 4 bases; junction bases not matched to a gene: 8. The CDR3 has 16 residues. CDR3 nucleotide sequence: TGTGCCAGCAGCTTACTCCGGAGCGGGAGTGCAGATACGCAGTATTTT. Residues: CASSLLRSGSADTQYF.

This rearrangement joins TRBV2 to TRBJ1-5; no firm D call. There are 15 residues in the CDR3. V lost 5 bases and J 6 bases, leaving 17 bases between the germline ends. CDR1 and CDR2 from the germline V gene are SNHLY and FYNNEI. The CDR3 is CASSLGGIDSQPQHF. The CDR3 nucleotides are TGTGCCAGCAGTCTCGGAGGAATTGATTCTCAGCCCCAGCATTTT.

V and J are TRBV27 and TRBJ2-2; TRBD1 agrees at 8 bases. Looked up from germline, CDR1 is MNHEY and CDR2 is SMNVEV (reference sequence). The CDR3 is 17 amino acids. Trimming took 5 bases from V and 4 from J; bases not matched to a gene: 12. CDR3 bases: TGTGCCAGCAGTCCTCGGACAGGGATAGCGGTCACCGGGGAGCTGTTTTTT. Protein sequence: CASSPRTGIAVTGELFF.

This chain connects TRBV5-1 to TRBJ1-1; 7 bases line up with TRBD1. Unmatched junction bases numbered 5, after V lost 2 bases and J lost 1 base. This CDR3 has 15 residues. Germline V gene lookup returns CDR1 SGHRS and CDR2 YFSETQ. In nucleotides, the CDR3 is TGCGCCAGCAGCTTCAACAGGGGCCAGAACACTGAAGCTTTCTTT. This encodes CASSFNRGQNTEAFF.

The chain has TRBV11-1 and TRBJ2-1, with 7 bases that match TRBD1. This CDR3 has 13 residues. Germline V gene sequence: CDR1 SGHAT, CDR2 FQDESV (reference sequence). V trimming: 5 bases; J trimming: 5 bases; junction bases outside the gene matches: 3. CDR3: CASSTDRNNEQFF. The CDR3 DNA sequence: TGTGCCAGCAGCACGGACAGGAACAATGAGCAGTTCTTC.

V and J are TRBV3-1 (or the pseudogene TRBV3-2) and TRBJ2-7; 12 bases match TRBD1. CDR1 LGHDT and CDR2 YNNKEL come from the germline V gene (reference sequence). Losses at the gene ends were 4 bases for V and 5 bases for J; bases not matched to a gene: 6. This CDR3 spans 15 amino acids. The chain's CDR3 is CASSPGGTGGDEQYF. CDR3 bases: TGTGCCAGCAGCCCCGGGGGGACAGGGGGCGACGAGCAGTACTTC.

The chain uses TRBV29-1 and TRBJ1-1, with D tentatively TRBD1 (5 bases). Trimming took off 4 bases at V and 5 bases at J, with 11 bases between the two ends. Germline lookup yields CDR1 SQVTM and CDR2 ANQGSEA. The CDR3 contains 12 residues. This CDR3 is CSVVRGGTEAFF. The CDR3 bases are TGCAGCGTTGTGAGGGGAGGAACTGAAGCTTTCTTT.

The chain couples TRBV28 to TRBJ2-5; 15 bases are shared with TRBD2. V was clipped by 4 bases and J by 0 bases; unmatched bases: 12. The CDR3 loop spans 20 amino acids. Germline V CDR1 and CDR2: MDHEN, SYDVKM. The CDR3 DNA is TGTGCCAGCAGTTGGAGGGGACTAGCGGGAGGCAAAGGGTACCAAGAGACCCAGTACTTC. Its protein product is CASSWRGLAGGKGYQETQYF.

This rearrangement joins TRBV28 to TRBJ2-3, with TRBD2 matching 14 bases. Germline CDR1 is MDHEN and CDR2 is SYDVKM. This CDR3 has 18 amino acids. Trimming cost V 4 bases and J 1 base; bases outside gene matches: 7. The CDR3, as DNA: TGTGCCAGCAGTTCCCTCGGGACTAGCGGGAGAGGCACAGATACGCAGTATTTT. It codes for CASSSLGTSGRGTDTQYF.

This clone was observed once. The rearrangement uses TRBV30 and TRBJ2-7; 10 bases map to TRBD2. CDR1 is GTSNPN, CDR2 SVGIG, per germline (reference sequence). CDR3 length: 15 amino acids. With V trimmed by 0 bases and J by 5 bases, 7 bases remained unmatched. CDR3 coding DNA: TGTGCCTGGAGTGTTGTAGCGGGAGGATCAAACGAGCAGTACTTC. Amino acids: CAWSVVAGGSNEQYF.

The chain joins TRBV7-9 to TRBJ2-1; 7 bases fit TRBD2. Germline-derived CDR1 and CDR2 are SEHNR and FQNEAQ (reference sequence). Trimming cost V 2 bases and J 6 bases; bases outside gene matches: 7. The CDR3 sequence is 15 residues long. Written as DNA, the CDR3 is TGTGCCAGCAGCTTATTTCGGGGGGTGGGCAATGAGCAGTTCTTC. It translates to CASSLFRGVGNEQFF.

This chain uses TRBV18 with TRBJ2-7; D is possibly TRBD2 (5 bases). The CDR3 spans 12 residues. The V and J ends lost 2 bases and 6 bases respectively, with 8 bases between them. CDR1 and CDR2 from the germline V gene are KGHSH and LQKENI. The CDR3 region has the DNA TGTGCCAGCTCACCAATGGGGAGCGAGCAGTACTTC. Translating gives CASSPMGSEQYF. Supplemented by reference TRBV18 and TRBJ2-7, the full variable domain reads NAGVMQNPRHLVRRRGQEARLRCSPMKGHSHVYWYRQLPEEGLKFMVYLQKENIIDESGMPKERFSAEFPKEGPSILRIQQVVRGDSAAYFCASSPMGSEQYFGPGTRLTVT.

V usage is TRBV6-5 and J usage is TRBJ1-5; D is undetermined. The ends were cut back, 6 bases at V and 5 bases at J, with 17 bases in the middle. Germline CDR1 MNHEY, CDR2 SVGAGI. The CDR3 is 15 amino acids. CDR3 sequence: CASSHGFREDQPQHF. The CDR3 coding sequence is TGTGCCAGCAGCCATGGTTTTAGAGAAGATCAGCCCCAGCATTTT.